This T cell receptor beta chain appears in the sequencing data of a study of identical twins (dated by TCRdb to the mid-2010s). General notes on the study: TCR alpha and beta repertoires from monozygotic twins, unrelated adults of various ages and cord blood were deep-sequenced to test whether fetal clonotypes persist. To rule out contamination, replicate twin experiments were performed at different times with different library preparation protocols.

Counted from cysteine to phenylalanine, this CDR3 has 13 amino acids. The entry retains the CDR3 DNA only, 39 bases that are in frame from base 1. Compared with germline, V lacks 6 bases and J lacks 5 bases; bases without a gene match: 5. For CDR1 and CDR2, the germline V gene (reference sequence) lists DFQATT and SNEGSKA. Every donor was a healthy Caucasian. Miltenyi CD45RO+ enrichment and human naive T-cell isolation kits were used to isolate memory (CD45RO+) and naive T cells from PBMC. This clonotype came up many times. There is no known antigen for this receptor. Base qualities are missing; no much larger clone stands one base away. Overall results and qualifications from the work: Zero-insertion analyses could be partly confounded by invariant T cells such as MAIT and iNKT, although diverse VJ usage argued against such confounding for most clonotypes. Because the same donors could not be followed over many years, the conclusions relied on cross-sectional statistical analysis. Excess twin sharing in beta out-of-frame sequences was weaker because fewer shared sequences lowered the signal-to-noise ratio. Fewer insertions were carried by abundant cord blood beta clonotypes, a similar but weaker trend appeared in young adult naive repertoires, and no such trend appeared in memory repertoires. In monozygotic twins, recombination models systematically underestimated out-of-frame TCR alpha sharing, but the models matched the sharing seen between unrelated individuals. Compared with coincidental sharing between unrelated individuals, an excess of low generation-probability sequences was observed among out-of-frame TCR alpha sequences shared between twins.

Library generation was performed with 5' RACE. Sequencing was carried out with an Illumina HiSeq 2000. A universal primer binding site was added through template switching, and the final cDNA carried a unique molecular identifier so that TCR cDNA molecules could be counted accurately. Specific primers in the conserved constant-segment region were used to synthesize first-strand cDNA for the TCR alpha and beta chains. Each cDNA library was double barcoded, with a SMART-Mk sample barcode plus Illumina barcodes, to control for contamination. TruSeq adapter sequences along with Illumina sample barcodes were introduced in two successive PCR steps. The TCR alpha and beta cDNA libraries were sequenced on the Illumina HiSeq platform using custom primers. The study's processing was this. MiGEC was used to process raw reads and extract unique molecular identifiers, and MiXCR was used to find CDR3 positions. For each individual, recombination models were inferred using an EM algorithm with the repgenHMM and IGoR tools. Shared clonotype analysis was performed with the tcR package in R, normalizing sharing by the product of cloneset sizes. To study raw recombination without the effects of thymic and clonal selection, out-of-frame nonproductive sequences were analyzed. The public reads were reprocessed in TCRdb via fastp at Q25 and MiXCR, keeping in-frame beta chains. A single entry per CDR3 protein holds the most common genes and DNA from its merged rows. TCRdb, not the authors, supplied the V and J calls. The sample data list about 240,000 distinct CDR3 sequences, and approximately 10% of these were observed just once. More than 8.5% of the sample rests with the top ten.

The chain is made from TRBV20-1 and TRBJ1-2, with TRBD1 identical over 11 junction bases. Sequencing used memory T cells sorted from blood. In the paper's terms, the cell subset or site label means: CD45RO+ enriched T cells. This TCR came from a man aged 50-60 years in good health. The nucleotides read TGCAGTGCGAGCCGGGACAGGGGGTATGGCTACACCTTC. Its translation reads: CSASRDRGYGYTF.